This T cell receptor beta chain emerged from a study of cytomegalovirus exposure and HLA in healthy donors. Study-level findings and limits: The investigators catalogued 150 to 200 TCR beta chains as cytomegalovirus-associated. A later analysis found first-cohort TCR clusters tended to co-occur in the 90 to 150 validation repertoires. Rare TCR sequences predominated, though certain public TCRs were found in many donors.

Repertoires were generated with immunoSEQ multiplex PCR, while TCRdb's copy carries only in-frame clones and drops some. The sample gives roughly 60,000 clones, about 91% of which show up once; 1.3% is in the top ten. Trimming at V came to 4 bases and at J to 1 base, leaving 1 base not matched to a gene. This CDR3 is 15 amino acids long. Germline V gene lookup returns CDR1 MGHDK and CDR2 SYGVNS. The donors were members of the roughly 120-subject validation cohort (separate from the approximately 670-subject first cohort). Concerning this clone: The target antigen is unknown.

The chain couples TRBV25-1 to TRBJ1-3, with 10 bases that match TRBD1. The sequence was obtained from a woman younger than 30 in good health and CMV-seronegative. The sample taken for sequencing was PBMCs. The CDR3 DNA is TGTGCCAGCAGTGGGGACAGGGGATCTGGAAACACCATATATTTT. Its translation is CASSGDRGSGNTIYF.